The T cell receptor beta chain under discussion was sequenced for a study of cytomegalovirus exposure and HLA in healthy donors. Study summary: One earlier analysis, a look at about 179 million T cells, found approximately 120 million unique TCR beta sequences. General study points: Across all donors, roughly uniform sequencing depth was an assumption of the presence/absence analyses. In a later analysis, parvovirus B19, influenza, CMV and Epstein-Barr virus appeared linked to several top co-occurrence clusters.

Researchers ran the PCR with 60 Vbeta and 13 Jbeta primers. Using immunoSEQ multiplex PCR, the repertoire was profiled, and TCRdb retains in-frame clones only, with some absent. This sample has about 190,000 clones, with around 85% found just once. Despite likely unrecorded immune exposures, the donors were nominally healthy at the time of sampling. There are 15 residues in the CDR3. V gave up 3 bases and J gave up 0 bases, with 13 bases separating them. Per germline, CDR1 SGDLS and CDR2 YYNGEE. A word on this clone: Its specificity is not known.

Material: PBMCs. This clonotype was obtained from a man aged 18-30 years in good health and CMV-seronegative. The chain couples TRBV9 to TRBJ2-7, with a possible D match to TRBD2 (6 bases). The DNA for the CDR3 is TGTGCCAGCAGCGGCAGCGGGCAGTACTCCTACGAGCAGTACTTC. It encodes CASSGSGQYSYEQYF.